This T cell receptor (beta chain) was recovered during a study of shared T cell receptors in the human thymus. This CDR3 is built from 19 residues. Germline V CDR1 and CDR2: SGHVS, FNYEAQ. Trimming removed 1 base from V and 0 bases from J, with 21 bases in between. The data were produced by immunoSEQ multiplex PCR, yet TCRdb's version contains in-frame clones alone and is incomplete. The profile shows 700,000 or so clones, approximately 83% of them singletons. These records were also assigned to another study, of human thymus T cells.

Sequencing was carried out using thymocytes. The receptor comes from a girl under three years old with a congenital heart defect. The chain uses TRBV7-6 and TRBJ1-1; D unresolved. The CDR3 here is CASSLVGIGDSTMNTEAFF. CDR3 sequence (DNA): TGTGCCAGCAGCTTAGTAGGAATCGGGGATTCGACCATGAACACTGAAGCTTTCTTT.